This TCR beta chain was sequenced for a study of CD8+CD57+ T cells in acquired aplastic anemia. Profiles of TCR beta VDJ and CDR3 were generated from a genomic DNA template. TCRdb reanalysed the reads using MiXCR and keeps one entry per CDR3 protein. The sample holds 200,000 or so distinct CDR3 sequences, about half seen once. This clonotype was counted ten times or more. Its antigen is currently unknown. This CDR3 region has 15 residues. Germline V gene data show CDR1 as SGHRS and CDR2 as YFSETQ. V shed 4 bases and J shed 6 bases, with 17 bases lying between them. Study conclusions and caveats: Patients shared approximately 30 CD8+ CDR3 sequences with controls.

Sequenced patients had shown CD8+CD57+ cell expansion by flow cytometry. The study sampled blood from patients who had received no therapy. The V gene is TRBV5-1, the J gene TRBJ1-5; D gene ambiguous. This TCR was recovered from a human donor with aplastic anemia. Specimen: sorted CD4+, CD8+, or CD8+CD57+ T cells (not recorded which) from PBMCs. CDR3 amino acids: CASSVDGMRGQPQHF. The CDR3 DNA follows: TGCGCCAGCAGCGTAGACGGCATGCGAGGTCAGCCCCAGCATTTT.